This TCR beta chain was obtained from a study of CD8 T cells in Susac syndrome. The RNA input was about 0.45 to 1 ug, and it was reverse transcribed with random hexamers. TCRdb reprocessed the immunoSEQ multiplex PCR reads with MiXCR, giving one entry per CDR3 protein. This table holds a few hundred thousand distinct CDR3 sequences, more than 70% found once. Per germline, CDR1 LGHDT and CDR2 YNNKEL (reference sequence). Trimming took 4 bases from V and 5 from J; bases not matched to a gene: 9. This CDR3 comprises 18 residues. The gene calls are TRBV3-1 and TRBJ2-1; 15 nucleotides match TRBD2. The sequenced sample was CD8+ T cells from PBMCs. This TCR came from a human donor with multiple sclerosis. CDR3 sequence: CASSPALGLAGGHNEQFF. The CDR3 DNA reads TGTGCCAGCAGCCCAGCCCTAGGACTAGCGGGAGGGCACAATGAGCAGTTCTTC.